A single T cell receptor beta chain is shown here with its context. A single base separates this from a much larger clone, so it may be a read error. The data originate from a study of regulatory T cells in long-lasting Graves disease. Documented time point: persistent/refractory GD, antithyroid drugs over 5 years with positive TRAb. Isolated PBMC RNA provided the starting material for the TCR library. Germline V gene lookup returns CDR1 MDHEN and CDR2 SYDVKM. This CDR3 spans 16 amino acids. After removal of 3 bases from V and 4 bases from J, the junction contained 7 bases not matched to a gene. Libraries of TCR beta came from iRepertoire HTBI primers plus Arm-PCR of CDR3 regions. One entry per CDR3 protein, called by TCRdb with MiXCR from the multiplex PCR reads. The table includes more than 350,000 distinct CDR3 sequences, roughly 21% detected once.

The sample in question was peripheral blood mononuclear cells (PBMCs), obtained when the disease was refractory, from a patient treated with antithyroid drugs. The gene calls are TRBV28 and TRBJ2-3; 10 positions match TRBD1. This sequence originates from a female donor with Graves disease. CDR3 nucleotides: TGTGCCAGCAGTTTGAGGGGGACAGGGGTATCAGATACGCAGTATTTT. Residues: CASSLRGTGVSDTQYF.